The clone carrying this T cell receptor beta chain showed up just a few times. Its antigen is unidentified. The data belong to a study of beta chain features in type 1 diabetes. The study, taken as a whole, reports: The study found moderately but significantly shorter TCRB CDR3s in all four CD4+ subsets of Type 1 diabetes patients.

Reverse transcription of all isolated RNA meant that expressed TCRB transcripts were sequenced. Some clones are missing from TCRdb's copy, which holds only in-frame ones; the method was immunoSEQ multiplex PCR. The repertoire holds roughly 50,000 clones, with roughly 50% as singletons. CDR3 length: 16 residues. Germline CDR1 SGHKS, CDR2 YYEKEE (reference sequence). The V end was cut by 0 bases, the J end by 1 base, with 11 bases between. The sequence came from a woman aged 40-49 years with type 1 diabetes. The source material was Tregs from blood. The V and J genes are TRBV5-5 and TRBJ1-5, with a possible D match to TRBD1 (6 bases). The CDR3 DNA is TGTGCCAGCAGCTTGGTCAGGGGCTTGAGCAATCAGCCCCAGCATTTT. Residues: CASSLVRGLSNQPQHF.